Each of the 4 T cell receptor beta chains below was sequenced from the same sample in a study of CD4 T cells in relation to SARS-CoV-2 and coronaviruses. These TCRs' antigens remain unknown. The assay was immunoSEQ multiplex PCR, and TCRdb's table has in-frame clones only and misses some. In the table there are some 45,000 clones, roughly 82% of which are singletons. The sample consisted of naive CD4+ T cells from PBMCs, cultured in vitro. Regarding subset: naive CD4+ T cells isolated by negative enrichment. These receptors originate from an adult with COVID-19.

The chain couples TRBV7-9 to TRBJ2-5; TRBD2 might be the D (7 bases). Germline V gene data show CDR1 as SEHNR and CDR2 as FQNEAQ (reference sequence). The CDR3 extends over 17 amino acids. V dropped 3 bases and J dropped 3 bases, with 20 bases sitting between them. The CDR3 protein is CASSLVTYREGEETQYF. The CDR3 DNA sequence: TGTGCCAGCAGCTTGGTAACTTACAGGGAGGGCGAAGAGACCCAGTACTTC.

CDR3 sequence reads: CASSQDGSSGITDTQYF. DNA of the CDR3: TGTGCCAGCAGCCAAGACGGATCTAGCGGGATTACAGATACGCAGTATTTT. The V call is TRBV3-1 (or the pseudogene TRBV3-2), the J call TRBJ2-3; TRBD2 matches 9 bases. Trimming cost V 0 bases and J 3 bases; bases outside gene matches: 7. CDR1 and CDR2 (germline): LGHDT, YNNKEL (reference sequence). This CDR3 is built from 17 residues.

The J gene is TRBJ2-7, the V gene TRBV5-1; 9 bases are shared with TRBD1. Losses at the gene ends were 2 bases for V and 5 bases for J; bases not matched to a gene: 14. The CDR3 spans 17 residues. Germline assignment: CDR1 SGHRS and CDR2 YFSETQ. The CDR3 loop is CASSFGAGGDRVNEQYF. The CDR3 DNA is TGCGCCAGCAGCTTTGGAGCCGGAGGGGACAGGGTTAACGAGCAGTACTTC.

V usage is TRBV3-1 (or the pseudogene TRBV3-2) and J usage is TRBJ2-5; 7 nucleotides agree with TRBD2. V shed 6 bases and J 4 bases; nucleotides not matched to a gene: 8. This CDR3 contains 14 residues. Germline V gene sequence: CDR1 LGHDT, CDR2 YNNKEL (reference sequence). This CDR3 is CASSSAGESETQYF. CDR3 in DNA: TGTGCCAGCAGTTCCGCGGGGGAGTCAGAGACCCAGTACTTC.